These 9 T cell receptor beta chains came from one sample sequenced in a study of cytomegalovirus exposure and HLA in healthy donors. The assay was immunoSEQ multiplex PCR, and TCRdb's table has in-frame clones only and misses some. The top ten clones hold 4.5% to 5.5% of a sample with around 140,000 clones, approximately 86% of them seen once. The material sequenced was PBMCs. Receptors were obtained from a man aged 18 to 35 in good health and CMV-seropositive.

V and J are TRBV9 and TRBJ2-5; D perhaps matches TRBD2 (6 bases). V was cut by 5 bases and J by 2 bases, with 16 bases left in between. This CDR3 comprises 15 residues. Germline CDR1 and CDR2: SGDLS and YYNGEE. The CDR3 reads CASSASPTRQETQYF. CDR3 sequence (DNA): TGTGCCAGCAGTGCTAGCCCGACTAGACAAGAGACCCAGTACTTC. Based on the CDR3 plus reference TRBV9 and TRBJ2-5, the full variable domain is DSGVTQTPKHLITATGQRVTLRCSPRSGDLSVYWYQQSLDQGLQFLIQYYNGEERAKGNILERFSAQQFPDLHSELNLSSLELGDSALYFCASSASPTRQETQYFGPGTRLLVL.

The rearrangement links TRBV4-2 to TRBJ2-3; a possible D gene is TRBD2 (6 bases). The germline gives CDR1 LGHNA, CDR2 YNFKEQ. Trimming left V 2 bases short and J 0 bases short, with 12 bases between. This CDR3 is 16 amino acids long. The CDR3 DNA is TGTGCCAGCAGCCAAATTCGCGGGGCTAGCACAGATACGCAGTATTTT. Translated: CASSQIRGASTDTQYF.

The chain carries TRBV28 and TRBJ1-2, with 10 bases lining up with TRBD1. The CDR3 extends over 15 amino acids. Per the germline V gene, CDR1 is MDHEN and CDR2 is SYDVKM. With V trimmed by 7 bases and J by 4 bases, 9 bases remained unmatched. CDR3 in DNA: TGTGCCAGCAACCCGGGACAGGGGAACTTCTATGGCTACACCTTC. It is translated as CASNPGQGNFYGYTF.

The genes are TRBV19 and TRBJ1-1; possibly TRBD1 for D (6 bases). This CDR3 spans 14 amino acids. Trimming cost V 4 bases and J 3 bases, with 12 bases left between them. Germline values: CDR1 LNHDA, CDR2 SQIVND (reference sequence). In DNA form, the CDR3 reads TGTGCCAGTAGTAGAAAAGGGGGGGACACTGAAGCTTTCTTT. Its protein product is CASSRKGGDTEAFF.

The chain has TRBV27 and TRBJ1-4, with TRBD1 identical over 7 bases. From germline, CDR1 is MNHEY and CDR2 SMNVEV (reference sequence). The V segment lost 5 bases and the J segment 5 bases; nucleotides outside the gene matches: 8. CDR3 size: 15 residues. CDR3 amino acids: CASSPTTGRNEKLFF. The CDR3 bases are TGTGCCAGCAGTCCAACGACAGGGAGGAATGAAAAACTGTTTTTT.

As to this clone: Mismatch with germline at one junction end may stem from a read error. The chain is built from TRBV7-9 and TRBJ1-6; 9 nucleotides agree with TRBD1. Germline CDR1 is SEHNR and CDR2 is FQNEAQ (reference sequence). The CDR3 has 16 amino acids. In DNA, the CDR3 is TGTGCCAGCAACTTAGGACAGGGGTTTTATAATTCACCCCTCCACTTT. Translating gives CASNLGQGFYNSPLHF.

DNA for the CDR3: TGTGCCAGCATTCCATGGGGGACAGGGAGCCACGAGCAGTACTTC. Its protein is CASIPWGTGSHEQYF. This sequence joins TRBV6-1 and TRBJ2-7; 9 positions match TRBD1. The V segment lost 7 bases and the J segment 5 bases; nucleotides outside the gene matches: 12. The CDR3 totals 15 residues. Looked up from germline, CDR1 is MNHNS and CDR2 is SASEGT.

V usage is TRBV5-6 and J usage is TRBJ1-4, with D perhaps matching TRBD1 (6 bases). The CDR3 sequence is 14 residues long. Trimming took off 0 bases at V and 4 bases at J, with 7 bases between the two ends. The germline CDR1 and CDR2 sequences are SGHDT and YYEEEE. The CDR3 here is CASSLGQVNEKLFF. Written as DNA, the CDR3 is TGTGCCAGCAGCTTGGGACAGGTTAATGAAAAACTGTTTTTT.

The rearrangement uses TRBV28 and TRBJ2-1; 11 bases line up with TRBD1. Germline V lookup: CDR1 MDHEN, CDR2 SYDVKM. The CDR3 has 19 residues. Trimming took 5 bases from V and 7 from J; bases not matched to a gene: 19. CDR3 residues: CASSKPGQGVVMSWNEQFF. The DNA of the CDR3 is TGTGCCAGCAGTAAACCGGGACAGGGGGTAGTTATGTCGTGGAATGAGCAGTTCTTC.